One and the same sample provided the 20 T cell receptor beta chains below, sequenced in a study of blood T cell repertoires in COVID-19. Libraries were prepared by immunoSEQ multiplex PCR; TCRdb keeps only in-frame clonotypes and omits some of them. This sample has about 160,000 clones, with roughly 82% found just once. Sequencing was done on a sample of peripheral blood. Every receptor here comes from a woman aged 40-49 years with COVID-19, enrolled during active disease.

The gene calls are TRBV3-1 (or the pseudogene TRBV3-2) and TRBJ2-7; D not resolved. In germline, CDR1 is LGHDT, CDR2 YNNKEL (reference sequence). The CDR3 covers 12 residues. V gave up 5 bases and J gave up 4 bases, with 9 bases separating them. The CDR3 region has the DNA TGTGCCAGCAGCAACTTCTTATACGAGCAGTACTTC. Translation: CASSNFLYEQYF.

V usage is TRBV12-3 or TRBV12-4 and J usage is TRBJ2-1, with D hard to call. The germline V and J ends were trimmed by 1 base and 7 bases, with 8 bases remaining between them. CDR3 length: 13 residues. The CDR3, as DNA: TGTGCCAGCAGTTTAGGGCAGGTAAATGAGCAGTTCTTC. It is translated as CASSLGQVNEQFF.

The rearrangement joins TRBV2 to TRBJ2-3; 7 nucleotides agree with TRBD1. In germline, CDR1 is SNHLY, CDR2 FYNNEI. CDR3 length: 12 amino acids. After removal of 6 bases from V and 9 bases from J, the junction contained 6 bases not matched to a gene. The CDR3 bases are TGTGCCAGCAGCAGAGACAGGGAGACGCAGTATTTT. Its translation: CASSRDRETQYF.

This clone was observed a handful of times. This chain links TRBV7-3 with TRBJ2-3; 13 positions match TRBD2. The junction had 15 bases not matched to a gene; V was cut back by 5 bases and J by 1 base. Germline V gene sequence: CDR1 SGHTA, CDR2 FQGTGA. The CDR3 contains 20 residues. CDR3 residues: CASSPRLAGGGISRTDTQYF. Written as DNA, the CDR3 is TGTGCCAGCAGCCCGAGACTAGCGGGAGGAGGGATCTCCCGCACAGATACGCAGTATTTT.

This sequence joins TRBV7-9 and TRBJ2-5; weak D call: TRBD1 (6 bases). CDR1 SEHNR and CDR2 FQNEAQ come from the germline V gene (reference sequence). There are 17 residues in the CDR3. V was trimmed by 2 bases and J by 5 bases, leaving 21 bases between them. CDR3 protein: CASSLQRAGVGTETQYF. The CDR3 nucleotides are TGTGCCAGCAGCTTACAACGGGCAGGGGTTGGTACGGAGACCCAGTACTTC.

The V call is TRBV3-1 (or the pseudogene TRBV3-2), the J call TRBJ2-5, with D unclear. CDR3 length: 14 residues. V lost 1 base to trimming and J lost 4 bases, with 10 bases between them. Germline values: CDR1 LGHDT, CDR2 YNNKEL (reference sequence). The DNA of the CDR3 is TGTGCCAGCAGCCAAGTTACAGACGGAGAGACCCAGTACTTC. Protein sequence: CASSQVTDGETQYF.

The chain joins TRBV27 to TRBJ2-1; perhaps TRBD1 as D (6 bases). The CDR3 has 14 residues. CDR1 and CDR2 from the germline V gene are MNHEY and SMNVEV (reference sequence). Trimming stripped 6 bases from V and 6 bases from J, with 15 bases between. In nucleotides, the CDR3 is TGTGCCAGCAGGACAAGACAGGTATTCAATGAGCAGTTCTTC. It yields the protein CASRTRQVFNEQFF.

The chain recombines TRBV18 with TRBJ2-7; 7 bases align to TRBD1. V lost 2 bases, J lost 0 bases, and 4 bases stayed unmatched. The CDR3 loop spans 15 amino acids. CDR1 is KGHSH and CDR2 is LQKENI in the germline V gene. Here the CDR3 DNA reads TGTGCCAGCTCACCAGCCGACAGGGTCTCCTACGAGCAGTACTTC. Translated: CASSPADRVSYEQYF.

The CDR3 spells CASSATGIRGTEAFF. CDR3 DNA: TGTGCCAGCAGCGCGACCGGGATCCGGGGGACTGAAGCTTTCTTT. V gene TRBV11-3 combines with J gene TRBJ1-1; tentatively, D is TRBD1 (5 bases). The germline V gene encodes CDR1 SGHNT and CDR2 YENEEA. The ends were cut back, 5 bases at V and 5 bases at J, with 18 bases in the middle. The CDR3 is made up of 15 amino acids.

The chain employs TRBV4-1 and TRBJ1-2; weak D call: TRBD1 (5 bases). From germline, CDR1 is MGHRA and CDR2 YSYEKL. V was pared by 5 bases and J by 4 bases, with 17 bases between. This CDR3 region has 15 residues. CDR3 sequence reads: CASSGTGAFGYGYTF. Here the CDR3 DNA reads TGCGCCAGCAGCGGAACAGGAGCGTTTGGCTATGGCTACACCTTC.

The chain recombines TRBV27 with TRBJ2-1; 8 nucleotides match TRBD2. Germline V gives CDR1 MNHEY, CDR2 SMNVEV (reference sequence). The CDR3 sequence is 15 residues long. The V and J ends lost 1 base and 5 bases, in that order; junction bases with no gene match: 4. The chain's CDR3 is CASSLYSGRNNEQFF. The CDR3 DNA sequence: TGTGCCAGCAGTTTATACAGCGGGAGAAACAATGAGCAGTTCTTC.

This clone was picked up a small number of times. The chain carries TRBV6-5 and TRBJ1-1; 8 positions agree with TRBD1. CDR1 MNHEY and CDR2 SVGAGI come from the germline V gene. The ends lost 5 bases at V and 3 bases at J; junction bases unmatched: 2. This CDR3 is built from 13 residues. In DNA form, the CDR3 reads TGTGCCAGCAGTAACAGGGGGGACACTGAAGCTTTCTTT. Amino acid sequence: CASSNRGDTEAFF.

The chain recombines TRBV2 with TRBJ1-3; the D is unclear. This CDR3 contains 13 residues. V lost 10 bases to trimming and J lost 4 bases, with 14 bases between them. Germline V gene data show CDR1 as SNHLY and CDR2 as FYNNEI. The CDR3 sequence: CAKTSSAGNTIYF. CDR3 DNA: TGTGCCAAGACATCCAGTGCCGGAAACACCATATATTTT.

CDR3 DNA: TGTGCCAGCAGCGGCACCCACAGGTTTGATGAGCAGTTCTTC. Protein product: CASSGTHRFDEQFF. The chain carries TRBV11-2 and TRBJ2-1; D perhaps matches TRBD1 (5 bases). The CDR3 runs 14 residues. CDR1 is SGHAT, CDR2 FQNNGV, per germline. The ends were cut back, 5 bases at V and 8 bases at J, with 16 bases in the middle. Drawing the rest from reference TRBV11-2 and TRBJ2-1, the complete variable domain is EAGVAQSPRYKIIEKRQSVAFWCNPISGHATLYWYQQILGQGPKLLIQFQNNGVVDDSQLPKDRFSAERLKGVDSTLKIQPAKLEDSAVYLCASSGTHRFDEQFFGPGTRLTVL.

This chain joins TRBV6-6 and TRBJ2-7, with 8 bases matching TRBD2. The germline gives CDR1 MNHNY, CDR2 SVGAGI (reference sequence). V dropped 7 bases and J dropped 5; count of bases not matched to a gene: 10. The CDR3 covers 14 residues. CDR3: CASKEAGVRHEQYF. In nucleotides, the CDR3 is TGTGCCAGCAAGGAAGCGGGAGTTCGCCACGAGCAGTACTTC.

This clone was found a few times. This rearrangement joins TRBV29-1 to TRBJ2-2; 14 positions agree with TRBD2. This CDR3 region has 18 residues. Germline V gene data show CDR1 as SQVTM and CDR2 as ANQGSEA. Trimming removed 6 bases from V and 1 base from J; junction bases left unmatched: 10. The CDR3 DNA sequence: TGCAGCGTCTCTTCCGGGACTAGCGGGAGAAGGAACACCGGGGAGCTGTTTTTT. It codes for CSVSSGTSGRRNTGELFF.

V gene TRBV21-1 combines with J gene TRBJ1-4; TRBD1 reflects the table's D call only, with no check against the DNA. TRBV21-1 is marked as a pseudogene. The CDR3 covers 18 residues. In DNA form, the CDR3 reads TGTGCCAGCAGCAAAGGGCCCACCGGGACAGGGGTTAATGAAAAACTGTTTTTT. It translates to CASSKGPTGTGVNEKLFF.

The CDR3 DNA reads TGTGCCAGCAGCTTCGCTAGCGGGGGCACAGATACGCAGTATTTT. It encodes CASSFASGGTDTQYF. The chain uses TRBV7-3 and TRBJ2-3; the match to TRBD2 covers 9 bases. J was trimmed by 1 base and V by 3 bases; bases with no gene match: 2. The germline gives CDR1 SGHTA, CDR2 FQGTGA. The CDR3 is 15 amino acids.

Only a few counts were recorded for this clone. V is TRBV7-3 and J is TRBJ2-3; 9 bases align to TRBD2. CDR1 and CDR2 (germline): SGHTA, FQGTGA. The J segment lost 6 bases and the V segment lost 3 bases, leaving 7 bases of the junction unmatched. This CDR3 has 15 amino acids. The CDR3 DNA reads TGTGCCAGCAGCTTTCGCGGGGGGGCCGGGGATACGCAGTATTTT. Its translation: CASSFRGGAGDTQYF.

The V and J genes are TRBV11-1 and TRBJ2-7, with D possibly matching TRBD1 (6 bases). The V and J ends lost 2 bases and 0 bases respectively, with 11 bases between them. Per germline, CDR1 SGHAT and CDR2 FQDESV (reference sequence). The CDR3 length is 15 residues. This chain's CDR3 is CASSLTRGSSYEQYF. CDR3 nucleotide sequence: TGTGCCAGCAGCTTAACGAGGGGGTCCTCCTACGAGCAGTACTTC.